These 15 T cell receptor beta chains were all obtained from the same sample, sequenced in a study of blood T cell repertoires in COVID-19. Assay used: immunoSEQ multiplex PCR; TCRdb lists only in-frame clones, some missing. The data contain about 69,000 clones, roughly 89% of them singletons. Sample: peripheral blood. The receptor set was obtained from a middle-aged man with acute or convalescent COVID-19.

The J gene is TRBJ1-1, the V gene TRBV7-6; D ambiguous. The CDR3 contains 13 residues. V shed 2 bases and J shed 3 bases, with 7 bases lying between them. CDR1 SGHVS and CDR2 FNYEAQ come from the germline V gene. The CDR3 nucleotides are TGTGCCAGCAGCTTATTCGGGGACACTGAAGCTTTCTTT. Protein product: CASSLFGDTEAFF.

This clone has only one observation. The chain couples TRBV5-1 to TRBJ1-1, with D unclear. The CDR3 consists of 16 residues. V was shortened by 0 bases and J by 3 bases, with 15 bases between the two germline ends. Germline CDR1 SGHRS, CDR2 YFSETQ. CDR3 loop: CASSLGETTRDTEAFF. The CDR3 DNA sequence: TGCGCCAGCAGCTTGGGAGAAACGACTCGGGACACTGAAGCTTTCTTT.

Remarks on this clone: The sample holds other DNA sequences that translate to the same CDR3. The CDR3 region is CASRRGYNEQFF. The CDR3 DNA is TGTGCCAGTAGGCGGGGATACAATGAGCAGTTCTTC. The chain has TRBV19 and TRBJ2-1; a possible D gene is TRBD2 (6 bases). The CDR3 totals 12 residues. Trimming left V 6 bases short and J 4 bases short, with 7 bases between. Germline V gives CDR1 LNHDA, CDR2 SQIVND (reference sequence).

The chain employs TRBV6-5 and TRBJ1-2, with 7 bases matching TRBD1. Losses at the gene ends were 6 bases for V and 4 bases for J; bases not matched to a gene: 5. Germline V gene lookup returns CDR1 MNHEY and CDR2 SVGAGI. The CDR3 has 13 amino acids. The CDR3 coding sequence is TGTGCCAGCAGGGAGACAGGGTTCTATGGCTACACCTTC. Protein: CASRETGFYGYTF.

This sequence joins TRBV3-1 (or the pseudogene TRBV3-2) and TRBJ2-7; 11 bases are shared with TRBD2. The ends lost 3 bases at V and 2 bases at J; junction bases unmatched: 9. This CDR3 has 17 residues. Germline V lookup: CDR1 LGHDT, CDR2 YNNKEL (reference sequence). The CDR3 sequence is CASSQGLTSGITYEQYF. CDR3 DNA sequence: TGTGCCAGCAGCCAGGGTCTGACTAGCGGGATTACCTACGAGCAGTACTTC.

V and J are TRBV19 and TRBJ2-7; D may be TRBD1 (5 bases). The CDR3 length is 13 residues. Between the trimmed V and J ends, which lost 5 bases and 4 bases, there was a span of 12 bases. Germline-derived CDR1 and CDR2 are LNHDA and SQIVND (reference sequence). CDR3: CASSGAHGYEQYF. DNA of the CDR3: TGTGCCAGTAGTGGGGCCCACGGGTACGAGCAGTACTTC.

This rearrangement joins TRBV19 to TRBJ1-2; TRBD1 aligns across 7 bases. The CDR3 totals 15 residues. Germline assignment: CDR1 LNHDA and CDR2 SQIVND (reference sequence). Germline trimming cut 5 bases from V and 6 bases from J; bases unmatched to any gene: 12. The chain's CDR3 is CASSSPGTVSHGYTF. The CDR3 nucleotides read TGTGCCAGTAGTTCCCCGGGGACAGTATCTCATGGCTACACCTTC.

The genes are TRBV30 and TRBJ2-7; no definite D call. Germline lookup yields CDR1 GTSNPN and CDR2 SVGIG (reference sequence). Trimming took 3 bases from V and 3 from J, leaving 18 bases between them. The CDR3 spans 15 residues. The DNA of the CDR3 is TGTGCCTGGAGGAAGTCCGGTAGTGCCTACTACGAGCAGTACTTC. Amino acids: CAWRKSGSAYYEQYF.

The chain recombines TRBV6-1 with TRBJ1-1, with D possibly TRBD1 on 5 matching bases. Germline values: CDR1 MNHNS, CDR2 SASEGT. This CDR3 is 17 amino acids long. V gave up 0 bases and J gave up 1 base, with 15 bases separating them. CDR3 bases: TGTGCCAGCAGTGAAGCGTGGGGGTTGGGAGGGAACACTGAAGCTTTCTTT. Encoded protein: CASSEAWGLGGNTEAFF.

The J gene is TRBJ1-1, the V gene TRBV14; D is unclear. Germline CDR1 reads SGHDN; CDR2 reads FVKESK. The CDR3 covers 13 residues. V was shortened by 0 bases and J by 5 bases, with 7 bases between the two germline ends. CDR3 bases: TGTGCCAGCAGCCAAGATCTACAGACTGAAGCTTTCTTT. It encodes CASSQDLQTEAFF. The full variable domain, rest sourced from reference TRBV14 and TRBJ1-1, is EAGVTQFPSHSVIEKGQTVTLRCDPISGHDNLYWYRRVMGKEIKFLLHFVKESKQDESGMPNNRFLAERTGGTYSTLKVQPAELEDSGVYFCASSQDLQTEAFFGQGTRLTVV.

The chain joins TRBV5-6 to TRBJ2-3; 11 positions agree with TRBD2. The CDR3 sequence is 16 residues long. The V gene's germline CDR1 is SGHDT and CDR2 YYEEEE. V lost 3 bases and J lost 5; bases outside the gene matches: 8. The CDR3 sequence is CASSSTSGRELDTQYF. The CDR3 nucleotides are TGTGCCAGCAGCTCAACTAGCGGGAGAGAATTAGATACGCAGTATTTT. Based on the CDR3 plus reference TRBV5-6 and TRBJ2-3, the full variable domain is DAGVTQSPTHLIKTRGQQVTLRCSPKSGHDTVSWYQQALGQGPQFIFQYYEEEERQRGNFPDRFSGHQFPNYSSELNVNALLLGDSALYLCASSSTSGRELDTQYFGPGTRLTVL.

The chain combines TRBV19 with TRBJ1-5; 9 nucleotides match TRBD1. The CDR3 has 15 residues. V lost 6 bases and J lost 3; bases outside the gene matches: 6. The V gene's germline CDR1 is LNHDA and CDR2 SQIVND (reference sequence). CDR3 sequence (DNA): TGTGCCAGTAGACTTACAGGGGGCTCCAATCAGCCCCAGCATTTT. Translation: CASRLTGGSNQPQHF.

The rearrangement uses TRBV6-4 and TRBJ1-5; a weak D match, TRBD1 (6 bases). CDR1 is MRHNA and CDR2 is SNTAGT in the germline V gene. V was trimmed by 2 bases and J by 9 bases, leaving 11 bases between them. The CDR3 is 13 amino acids. The CDR3 DNA sequence: TGTGCCAGCAGTGACCACAGGGATGGGCCCCAGCATTTT. Residues: CASSDHRDGPQHF.

The chain is built from TRBV10-3 and TRBJ2-7, with TRBD2 identical over 12 bases. The ends lost 2 bases at V and 0 bases at J; junction bases unmatched: 5. The CDR3 consists of 17 residues. The germline CDR1 and CDR2 sequences are ENHRY and SYGVKD. CDR3 sequence reads: CAISEAPTSGSSYEQYF. The CDR3, as DNA: TGTGCCATCAGTGAGGCCCCGACTAGCGGGAGCTCCTACGAGCAGTACTTC.

A few counts support this clone. The V gene is TRBV5-1, the J gene TRBJ2-1, with 8 nucleotides matching TRBD2. V gave up 2 bases and J gave up 5 bases; unmatched junction bases: 9. CDR1 is SGHRS, CDR2 YFSETQ, per germline. The CDR3 length is 16 residues. Here the CDR3 DNA reads TGCGCCAGCAGCTTAATAACCGGGACTAGAGACAATGAGCAGTTCTTC. Translating gives CASSLITGTRDNEQFF. Full variable domain (rest looked up from reference TRBV5-1 and TRBJ2-1): KAGVTQTPRYLIKTRGQQVTLSCSPISGHRSVSWYQQTPGQGLQFLFEYFSETQRNKGNFPGRFSGRQFSNSRSEMNVSTLELGDSALYLCASSLITGTRDNEQFFGPGTRLTVL.